The 32 T cell receptor beta chains below all came from one sample that was sequenced in a study of blood T cells in healthy people across ages. A sample-barcoded 5' primer and a J-beta primer mix were used in a second PCR of roughly 7 to 11 cycles. TCRdb re-derived calls from the 5' RACE reads in MiXCR, one entry per CDR3 protein. The table has about 1,000,000 distinct CDR3 sequences, over 35% seen once. Sample: blood. These receptors were obtained from a woman aged 55-70 years in good health.

This clonotype was counted a few times. The CDR3 coding sequence is TGTGCCACCAGGATAGCCGGGGGCTCGGGCGAGCAGTACTTC. It specifies CATRIAGGSGEQYF. The gene calls are TRBV6-2 or TRBV6-3 and TRBJ2-5; D assignment may be TRBD1 or TRBD2 (6 bases each). The DNA matches TRBJ2-7 better at its end, which makes the J call doubtful. The CDR3 has 14 amino acids. Germline V gene data show CDR1 as MNHEY and CDR2 as SVGEGT.

The chain is built from TRBV6-4 and TRBJ2-7; D perhaps matches TRBD2 (6 bases). The CDR3 length is 14 residues. The germline gives CDR1 MRHNA, CDR2 SNTAGT. The germline V and J ends were trimmed by 8 bases and 6 bases, with 20 bases remaining between them. This CDR3 reads CASGTGLSLCEQYF. In nucleotides, the CDR3 is TGTGCCAGCGGGACCGGACTATCCCTCTGCGAGCAGTACTTC.

This sequence joins TRBV28 and TRBJ2-7; a possible D gene is TRBD1 (5 bases). The CDR3 has 15 residues. In germline, CDR1 is MDHEN, CDR2 SYDVKM. V shed 2 bases and J shed 2 bases, with 13 bases lying between them. The CDR3 DNA reads as TGTGCCAGCAGTTTAATTACAGGCTCCACCTACGAGCAGTACTTC. Protein: CASSLITGSTYEQYF.

The chain links TRBV11-1 to TRBJ2-2, with 11 positions matching TRBD1. Germline assignment: CDR1 SGHAT and CDR2 FQDESV (reference sequence). Trimming removed 8 bases from V and 4 bases from J; junction bases left unmatched: 6. The CDR3 has 15 amino acids. The CDR3 sequence: CASSKDRGLTGELFF. The CDR3 DNA reads TGTGCCAGCTCCAAGGACAGGGGGCTCACCGGGGAGCTGTTTTTT.

The rearrangement joins TRBV9 to TRBJ1-1, with D perhaps matching TRBD1 (5 bases). The germline V and J ends were trimmed by 0 bases and 1 base, with 10 bases remaining between them. Germline loops: CDR1 SGDLS, CDR2 YYNGEE. The CDR3 loop spans 15 amino acids. This chain's CDR3 is CASSVDGAWNTEAFF. CDR3 DNA: TGTGCCAGCAGCGTAGACGGGGCTTGGAACACTGAAGCTTTCTTT.

The chain is built from TRBV28 and TRBJ2-1; 12 bases line up with TRBD2. Germline assignment: CDR1 MDHEN and CDR2 SYDVKM. The junction had 6 bases not matched to a gene; V was cut back by 8 bases and J by 7 bases. CDR3 length: 14 amino acids. This CDR3 reads CASGTSGRPNEQFF. CDR3 coding DNA: TGTGCCAGCGGCACTAGCGGGAGGCCGAATGAGCAGTTCTTC.

This chain connects TRBV11-2 to TRBJ2-1; a weak D match, TRBD2 (5 bases). Germline values: CDR1 SGHAT, CDR2 FQNNGV. This CDR3 region has 11 residues. V was cut by 4 bases and J by 13 bases, with 11 bases left in between. CDR3 DNA: TGTGCCAGCAGCTCGGGAATATTTCAGTTCTTC. Protein: CASSSGIFQFF.

Remarks on this clonotype: The junction departs from the called germline gene at one end, perhaps through a read error. The rearrangement links TRBV4-1 to TRBJ1-1, with a weak D call TRBD1 (6 bases). From germline, CDR1 is MGHRA and CDR2 YSYEKL. This CDR3 is built from 15 residues. DNA of the CDR3: TGCGCCAGCACCCAAACGGGGGCAGTAAACACTGAAGCTTTCTTT. Protein product: CASTQTGAVNTEAFF.

As concerns this clonotype: Possible read error: a much larger clone is one base away. The V gene is TRBV14, the J gene TRBJ2-1, with 9 bases identical to TRBD2. Germline V CDR1 and CDR2: SGHDN, FVKESK. This CDR3 is 16 amino acids long. CDR3 DNA sequence: TGTGCCGGCAGCCAGGTATTTAGCGGGAGAAGGTCTGAGCAGTTCTTC. Protein product: CAGSQVFSGRRSEQFF.

The chain recombines TRBV6-5 with TRBJ1-1; TRBD1 matches 9 bases. With V trimmed by 6 bases and J by 11 bases, 7 bases remained unmatched. The CDR3 extends over 12 amino acids. Germline V gives CDR1 MNHEY, CDR2 SVGAGI. The CDR3 nucleotides read TGTGCCAGCAGAGGTGGGACAGGGTGGGCTTTCTTT. This translates into CASRGGTGWAFF.

The rearrangement joins TRBV15 to TRBJ2-1, with D unclear. The CDR3 is 15 amino acids. V lost 0 bases and J 0 bases, leaving 6 bases between the germline ends. The germline V gene has CDR1 LNHNV and CDR2 YYDKDF (reference sequence). The CDR3 loop is CATSREPTSYNEQFF. In nucleotides, the CDR3 is TGTGCCACCAGCAGAGAGCCTACCTCCTACAATGAGCAGTTCTTC.

As concerns this clonotype: Mismatch with germline at one junction end may stem from a read error. The chain combines TRBV7-3 with TRBJ2-1; 7 bases are shared with TRBD2. The CDR3 has 16 amino acids. Germline-derived CDR1 and CDR2 are SGHTA and FQGTGA. The CDR3 coding sequence is TGTACCAGCAGCTTAACGGGCGGGAGTAGGTCCAATGAGCAGTTCTTC. Translating gives CTSSLTGGSRSNEQFF. Combining the CDR3 with reference TRBV7-3 and TRBJ2-1 gives the whole variable domain GAGVSQTPSNKVTEKGKYVELRCDPISGHTALYWYRQSLGQGPEFLIYFQGTGAADDSGLPNDRFFAVRPEGSVSTLKIQRTERGDSAVYLCTSSLTGGSRSNEQFFGPGTRLTVL.

This rearrangement joins TRBV19 to TRBJ2-1, with 12 bases matching TRBD2. The CDR3 runs to 17 residues. V gave up 5 bases and J gave up 0 bases; unmatched junction bases: 5. The V gene's germline CDR1 is LNHDA and CDR2 SQIVND (reference sequence). This CDR3 reads CASSPLTSGSSYNEQFF. The CDR3 coding sequence is TGTGCCAGTAGTCCTCTGACTAGCGGGAGCTCCTACAATGAGCAGTTCTTC.

CDR3 sequence (DNA): TGTGCCAGCAATAGAGAGCGGGAGAGGTCTGAGACCCAGTACTTC. This codes for CASNRERERSETQYF. The chain is built from TRBV6-1 and TRBJ2-5, with TRBD2 identical over 8 bases. Germline assignment: CDR1 MNHNS and CDR2 SASEGT. Trimming took 7 bases from V and 5 from J; bases not matched to a gene: 12. The CDR3 runs to 15 residues.

The chain combines TRBV5-1 with TRBJ2-3; 9 bases line up with TRBD2. Germline V gene data show CDR1 as SGHRS and CDR2 as YFSETQ. The V segment lost 4 bases and the J segment 2 bases; nucleotides outside the gene matches: 8. The CDR3 consists of 16 residues. This CDR3 reads CASSTSPSGNTDTQYF. In DNA, the CDR3 is TGCGCCAGCAGCACTTCCCCTAGCGGGAACACAGATACGCAGTATTTT. The variable domain in full, with the rest retrieved from reference TRBV5-1 and TRBJ2-3, is KAGVTQTPRYLIKTRGQQVTLSCSPISGHRSVSWYQQTPGQGLQFLFEYFSETQRNKGNFPGRFSGRQFSNSRSEMNVSTLELGDSALYLCASSTSPSGNTDTQYFGPGTRLTVL.

The rearrangement links TRBV6-5 to TRBJ1-6; 9 bases agree with TRBD1. CDR1 is MNHEY, CDR2 SVGAGI, per germline. The V and J ends lost 7 bases and 9 bases, in that order; junction bases with no gene match: 7. CDR3 length equals 14 residues. CDR3 in amino acids: CASTKGQGSSPLHF. The CDR3 region has the DNA TGTGCCAGCACCAAGGGACAGGGAAGTTCACCCCTCCACTTT.

CDR3 DNA: TGTGCCAGCACCCACGGGGGGACTAGCGAGAGAAAAGAGACCCAGTACTTC. Its translation is CASTHGGTSERKETQYF. The V and J genes are TRBV6-1 and TRBJ2-5; 10 nucleotides agree with TRBD2. Germline V gene sequence: CDR1 MNHNS, CDR2 SASEGT. V trimming: 7 bases; J trimming: 3 bases; junction bases outside the gene matches: 14. The CDR3 has 17 residues.

The chain couples TRBV20-1 to TRBJ2-1; maybe TRBD2 (7 bases). CDR3 length: 14 residues. The germline V gene has CDR1 DFQATT and CDR2 SNEGSKA (reference sequence). The ends were cut back, 6 bases at V and 6 bases at J, with 18 bases in the middle. The CDR3 protein is CSAVPAGQCNEQFF. Here the CDR3 DNA reads TGCAGTGCCGTCCCAGCGGGACAATGCAATGAGCAGTTCTTC.

This clonotype showed up many times. The genes are TRBV7-2 and TRBJ2-1; D possibly uses TRBD1 or TRBD2 (5 bases each). Germline V gene sequence: CDR1 SGHTA, CDR2 FQGNSA. This CDR3 contains 14 residues. Trimming shortened V by 5 bases and J by 6 bases, and 14 bases separated the two germline ends. The CDR3 DNA reads as TGTGCCAGCAGCCCCCGACGGGACCTCAATGAGCAGTTCTTC. Amino acid sequence: CASSPRRDLNEQFF.

The chain has TRBV4-1 and TRBJ1-1; 7 bases match TRBD1. This CDR3 spans 14 amino acids. Germline assignment: CDR1 MGHRA and CDR2 YSYEKL. Losses at the gene ends were 5 bases for V and 3 bases for J; bases not matched to a gene: 6. CDR3 sequence (DNA): TGCGCCAGCAGCACGCCGGGACAGCACACTGAAGCTTTCTTT. This sequence encodes CASSTPGQHTEAFF.

The rearrangement links TRBV5-5 to TRBJ2-3; 10 bases line up with TRBD1. CDR1 SGHKS and CDR2 YYEKEE come from the germline V gene (reference sequence). The CDR3 runs to 15 residues. V gave up 4 bases and J gave up 4 bases; unmatched junction bases: 6. CDR3 nucleotide sequence: TGTGCCAGCAGCGCCGGACAGGGGGGTCCAGATACGCAGTATTTT. Protein sequence: CASSAGQGGPDTQYF.

The chain combines TRBV20-1 with TRBJ2-5; no clear D gene. V lost 0 bases, J lost 7 bases, and 15 bases lay in between. The CDR3 covers 14 residues. CDR1 is DFQATT, CDR2 SNEGSKA, per germline (reference sequence). CDR3 sequence: CSARDVPALRTQYF. CDR3 bases: TGCAGTGCTAGAGATGTCCCGGCTCTACGGACCCAGTACTTC.

As to this clonotype: Compared with germline, one end of the junction differs, possibly owing to a read error. The gene calls are TRBV27 and TRBJ2-5, with 11 nucleotides matching TRBD2. Germline V gene data show CDR1 as MNHEY and CDR2 as SMNVEV (reference sequence). The CDR3 sequence is 16 residues long. CDR3 sequence: CTSSPLAGGSQETQYF. In DNA form, the CDR3 reads TGTACCAGCAGTCCTCTAGCGGGGGGATCCCAAGAGACCCAGTACTTC.

Only a few counts were recorded for this clonotype. This CDR3 is CASSYTPLGRHSYEQYF. In DNA, the CDR3 is TGTGCCAGCAGTTACACCCCATTGGGCAGGCACTCCTACGAGCAGTACTTC. The chain is built from TRBV6-5 and TRBJ2-7; D gene unclear. The CDR3 is 17 amino acids. The germline V and J ends were trimmed by 2 bases and 0 bases, with 17 bases remaining between them. Germline values: CDR1 MNHEY, CDR2 SVGAGI.

The rearrangement joins TRBV27 to TRBJ2-7, with D perhaps given as TRBD1 or TRBD2 (5 bases each). Per germline, CDR1 MNHEY and CDR2 SMNVEV (reference sequence). The CDR3 is 14 residues long. V was cut by 3 bases and J by 1 base, with 10 bases left in between. The CDR3 nucleotides are TGTGCCAGCAGTTTTTATGGGGGATCCTACGAGCAGTACTTC. Its translation is CASSFYGGSYEQYF.

This clonotype was picked up a small number of times. The gene calls are TRBV9 and TRBJ2-7; D is uncertain. The assigned J gene may be wrong: the sequence end matches TRBJ2-5 better. The germline V gene encodes CDR1 SGDLS and CDR2 YYNGEE. The CDR3 is made up of 15 amino acids. CDR3 coding DNA: TGTGCCAGCAGCGTATCATCCCATGAGGCGGAGACCCAGTACTTC. Amino acids: CASSVSSHEAETQYF.

The chain links TRBV2 to TRBJ2-5; the D gene is possibly TRBD2 (6 bases). V was clipped by 3 bases and J by 3 bases, with 17 bases between them. The germline V gene has CDR1 SNHLY and CDR2 FYNNEI. This CDR3 contains 16 residues. CDR3 in DNA: TGTGCCAGCAGTGATAGAAGGGACTCCCAAAAAGAGACCCAGTACTTC. Translation: CASSDRRDSQKETQYF.

This chain uses TRBV29-1 with TRBJ2-3; D ambiguous. The CDR3 has 13 residues. In germline, CDR1 is SQVTM, CDR2 ANQGSEA. Between the trimmed V and J ends, which lost 4 bases and 0 bases, there was a span of 8 bases. CDR3 loop: CSVGPASTDTQYF. Here the CDR3 DNA reads TGCAGCGTTGGTCCCGCTAGCACAGATACGCAGTATTTT.

The rearrangement uses TRBV5-6 and TRBJ1-4; possible D gene TRBD1, 6 bases. The V gene lost 4 bases and the J gene lost 5 bases, with 15 bases spanning the gap. The V gene's germline CDR1 is SGHDT and CDR2 YYEEEE. This CDR3 region has 15 residues. The CDR3, as DNA: TGTGCCAGCAGCCGACCGGGGGCGTTGAATGAAAAACTGTTTTTT. Its protein is CASSRPGALNEKLFF.

The chain links TRBV27 to TRBJ1-5, with 7 bases that match TRBD1. After removal of 5 bases from V and 4 bases from J, the junction contained 11 bases not matched to a gene. The CDR3 loop spans 16 amino acids. In germline, CDR1 is MNHEY, CDR2 SMNVEV (reference sequence). The CDR3 coding sequence is TGTGCCAGCAGTACAACAGGGGACTTACTTAATCAGCCCCAGCATTTT. Protein sequence: CASSTTGDLLNQPQHF.

This chain uses TRBV28 with TRBJ2-1; 12 positions agree with TRBD1. The germline CDR1 and CDR2 sequences are MDHEN and SYDVKM. The J segment lost 12 bases and the V segment lost 2 bases, leaving 2 bases of the junction unmatched. CDR3 length: 13 residues. This chain's CDR3 is CASSLGDRGLQFF. The CDR3 DNA reads TGTGCCAGCAGTTTAGGGGACAGGGGGCTGCAGTTCTTC. Looking up the rest from reference TRBV28 and TRBJ2-1 gives the full variable domain: DVKVTQSSRYLVKRTGEKVFLECVQDMDHENMFWYRQDPGLGLRLIYFSYDVKMKEKGDIPEGYSVSREKKERFSLILESASTNQTSMYLCASSLGDRGLQFFGPGTRLTVL.

This clonotype was observed a single time. The chain uses TRBV25-1 and TRBJ1-2, with 7 nucleotides matching TRBD1. The CDR3 runs to 13 residues. CDR1 and CDR2 (germline): MGHDK, SYGVNS. V was pared by 10 bases and J by 3 bases, with 8 bases of the junction left unmatched. The DNA for the CDR3 is TGTGCCACCCGGGACAGCCTTCACTATGGCTACACCTTC. Protein: CATRDSLHYGYTF.